A selection of T cell receptor beta chains follows, all from one sample in a study of early T cells in non-severe SARS-CoV-2 infection. TCRdb redid the calling of the 5' RACE reads with MiXCR, one entry per CDR3 protein. This sample has fewer than 95,000 distinct CDR3 sequences; around 17% occur once, and the top ten carry about 5%. Here the sequenced sample was whole blood, taken at baseline. Receptors were obtained from an adult who was a healthcare worker with PCR-confirmed SARS-CoV-2 infection or an uninfected control (not recorded which). Both conserved end residues are part of each CDR3. D genes are given only for firm matches. Only part of the rows carry a size: once, few, many, or a class if the clone is expanded.

clone_size j_call d_call v_call cdr3_nt cdr3_aa
. TRBJ2-2 . TRBV7-8 TGTGCCAGCAGCCCTAAGGGGAAGCAGGGCGGGGAGCTGTTTTTT CASSPKGKQGGELFF
. TRBJ2-3 TRBD2 TRBV2 TGTGCCAGCAGCGACCTAGCGGCTAGCACAGATACGCAGTATTTT CASSDLAASTDTQYF
. TRBJ1-2 TRBD1 TRBV11-2 TGTGCCAGCAGCCCACAGGGGGAGGGCTATGGCTACACCTTC CASSPQGEGYGYTF
few TRBJ2-5 . TRBV18 TGTGCCAGCTCACCACCGGGGCAGCCGACCCCAGAGACCCAGTACTTC CASSPPGQPTPETQYF
. TRBJ2-1 . TRBV20-1 TGCAGTGCTACCCCTTACGGGAGCGCCTACAATGAGCAGTTCTTC CSATPYGSAYNEQFF
. TRBJ2-7 TRBD1 TRBV6-2/TRBV6-3 TGTGCCAGCAGTTGGACAGGTCACAACTACGAGCAGTACTTC CASSWTGHNYEQYF
few TRBJ1-5 . TRBV12-3/TRBV12-4 TGTGCCAGCAGTTTAAGTGCGTGGCCCCAGCATTTT CASSLSAWPQHF
few TRBJ2-1 TRBD2 TRBV28 TGTGCCAGCAGCGCTCGGCCGGGGACTAGTCGGAATGAGCAGTTCTTC CASSARPGTSRNEQFF
. TRBJ1-1 TRBD1 TRBV20-1 TGCAGTGCTAGAGACGGGGCACAGGGGCAGACTGAAGCTTTCTTT CSARDGAQGQTEAFF
many TRBJ2-1 . TRBV12-3/TRBV12-4 TGTGCCAGCAGTTTAGGGCAGGGGAAAGAGCAGTTCTTC CASSLGQGKEQFF
. TRBJ2-1 . TRBV7-8 TGTGCCAGCAGCCCGCTTCGTCCCCGTTCCAATGAGCAGTTCTTC CASSPLRPRSNEQFF
. TRBJ2-7 . TRBV4-3 TGCGCCAGCAGCCAAGCGTACGCCCCTCTTGAGCAGTACTTC CASSQAYAPLEQYF
few TRBJ2-7 . TRBV11-1 TGTGCCAGCAGCCGCAGCGCCGATAACACCTACGAGCAGTACTTC CASSRSADNTYEQYF
many TRBJ2-5 . TRBV7-6 TGTGCCAGCAGCTGGACATCGACCCAGTACTTC CASSWTSTQYF
. TRBJ2-5 . TRBV7-9 TGTGCCAGCACCCATTTAGGAGAGACCCAGTACTTC CASTHLGETQYF
. TRBJ2-6 TRBD1 TRBV18 TGTGCCAGCTCACCTTTTGGGACAGGGTCAACTCTGGATGCCAACGTCCTGACTTTC CASSPFGTGSTLDANVLTF
once TRBJ2-1 . TRBV10-2 TGCGCCAGCAGTGACTTACGATTTGATGAGCAGTTCTTC CASSDLRFDEQFF
. TRBJ1-6 . TRBV3-1 TGTGCCAGCAGCCAAGGACAGGATAATTCACCCCTCCACTTT CASSQGQDNSPLHF
. TRBJ2-3 TRBD2 TRBV4-1 TGCGCCAGCAGCCGTCAGCGGGAGGGAGATACGCAGTATTTT CASSRQREGDTQYF
. TRBJ2-1 . TRBV9 TGTGCCAGCAGCGTTGCGTCCTACAATGAGCAGTTCTTC CASSVASYNEQFF
few TRBJ2-1 TRBD2 TRBV20-1 TGCAGTGCAGGGCCGGGCGGGACTAGCGTTAATGAGCAGTTCTTC CSAGPGGTSVNEQFF
. TRBJ2-5 TRBD1 TRBV7-6 TGTGCCAGCAGCCGGACCGGGACAGTTGAAGAGACCCAGTACTTC CASSRTGTVEETQYF
. TRBJ2-1 . TRBV18 TGTGCCAGCTCACCCGGGGCAGGAGCGAGCAATGAGCAGTTCTTC CASSPGAGASNEQFF
few TRBJ2-7 . TRBV4-1 TGCGCCAGCAGCCAAGATCGAGGGGTTTACTCCTACGAGCAGTACTTC CASSQDRGVYSYEQYF
few TRBJ2-7 . TRBV20-1 TGCAGTGCAACCCCGGGATTATCTATATACGAGCAGTACTTC CSATPGLSIYEQYF
few TRBJ1-6 . TRBV2 TGTGCCAGCAGGGCCGGGACGGAGAATTCACCCCTCCACTTT CASRAGTENSPLHF
many TRBJ2-5 TRBD2 TRBV6-1 TGTGCCAGCAGTCCCGTCGGACTAGCGGGAGTTCAAGAGACCCAGTACTTC CASSPVGLAGVQETQYF
. TRBJ2-1 TRBD2 TRBV9 TGTGCCAGCAGCGTAGGCGGGGGCTCCTACAATGAGCAGTTCTTC CASSVGGGSYNEQFF
. TRBJ2-1 . TRBV7-2 TGTGCCAGCAGCTTAGAGTACGGTAGCCCGTTCTTC CASSLEYGSPFF
. TRBJ2-5 . TRBV5-5 TGTGCCAGCAGCTCCCTGGCGGGGACGGGAGAGACCCAGTACTTC CASSSLAGTGETQYF
. TRBJ2-5 . TRBV27 TGTGCCAGCAGTTTAAGGGGGGAGACCCAGTACTTC CASSLRGETQYF
. TRBJ2-1 TRBD2 TRBV7-9 TGTGCCAGCAGTACCAGCCTCCTAGCGGGAGTGGGCAATGAGCAGTTCTTC CASSTSLLAGVGNEQFF
. TRBJ1-5 TRBD1 TRBV20-1 TGCAGTGCCAAGACAGGGAATCAGCCCCAGCATTTT CSAKTGNQPQHF
few TRBJ2-5 . TRBV12-3/TRBV12-4 TGTGCCAGCAGTTTGATGCGGGGGCGCGTAGAGACCCAGTACTTC CASSLMRGRVETQYF
few TRBJ2-5 . TRBV6-1 TGTGCCAGCAGTGAAGACAGGGAAGAGACCCAGTACTTC CASSEDREETQYF
few TRBJ2-7 TRBD1 TRBV20-1 TGCGCCGGGACAGGACAGAACGAGCAGTACTTC CAGTGQNEQYF
. TRBJ2-1 TRBD2 TRBV20-1 TGCAGCCCCGGTGGAGCGGGAGGTTTGGGGCAGTTCTTC CSPGGAGGLGQFF
few TRBJ2-3 TRBD2 TRBV7-9 TGTGCCAGCAGCCTGATAGCGGGAGTCGGCGATACGCAGTATTTT CASSLIAGVGDTQYF
many TRBJ2-7 . TRBV12-3/TRBV12-4 TGTGCCAGCAGTTTTCGACAGGATGCTTCCTACGAGCAGTACTTC CASSFRQDASYEQYF
medium-sized TRBJ1-2 . TRBV7-9 TGTGCCAGCAGCTTAGAAAAGGCCCCCTACACCTTC CASSLEKAPYTF
few TRBJ2-7 TRBD2 TRBV28 TGTGCCAGCAGGGGAGGACTAGCGGGAGGCTACGAGCAGTACTTC CASRGGLAGGYEQYF
many TRBJ2-2 . TRBV7-9 TGTGCCAGCAGCTCGAAAACCCCGATCAGGGACACCGGGGAGCTGTTTTTT CASSSKTPIRDTGELFF
few TRBJ2-3 TRBD2 TRBV28 TGTGCCAGCAGTCTAGGGACTAGCGGCCTCACAGATACGCAGTATTTT CASSLGTSGLTDTQYF
few TRBJ2-2 . TRBV9 TGTGCCAGCAATATTACCGGGACACCGCCTGCCGGGGAGCTGTTTTTT CASNITGTPPAGELFF
many TRBJ1-5 TRBD1 TRBV4-1 TGCGCCAGCAGCCGAGACAGGGGCGCGGGTAATCAGCCCCAGCATTTT CASSRDRGAGNQPQHF
few TRBJ2-7 . TRBV12-3/TRBV12-4 TGTGCCAGCAGTTTACAGAAGATCTACGAGCAGTACTTC CASSLQKIYEQYF
. TRBJ2-5 TRBD1 TRBV9 TGTGCCAGCAGCGCGATGGGGACAGCTCAAGAGACCCAGTACTTC CASSAMGTAQETQYF
many TRBJ1-2 TRBD1 TRBV20-1 TGCAGTGCTGCTTACAGGGGGGCGAACTATGGCTACACCTTC CSAAYRGANYGYTF
few TRBJ2-7 TRBD1 TRBV6-2/TRBV6-3 TGTGCCAGCAGACGGGACAGCTCCTACGAGCAGTACTTC CASRRDSSYEQYF
few TRBJ2-2 . TRBV19 TGTGCCAGTAGTCAACATAACACCGGGGAGCTGTTTTTT CASSQHNTGELFF
few TRBJ2-2 TRBD2 TRBV27 TGTGCCAGCAGTCCCCCCGAGCGGGAAAACACCGGGGAGCTGTTTTTT CASSPPERENTGELFF
few TRBJ1-2 TRBD1 TRBV28 TGTGCCAGCAGGTACGGGGACAGGGACTATGGCTACACCTTC CASRYGDRDYGYTF
many TRBJ2-3 . TRBV20-1 TGCAGTGCTTTCCGGACTCTTGACCACACAGATACGCAGTATTTT CSAFRTLDHTDTQYF
. TRBJ2-7 TRBD1 TRBV10-3 TGTGCCATCAAAGGTGGACAGGGTACCTACGAGCAGTACTTC CAIKGGQGTYEQYF